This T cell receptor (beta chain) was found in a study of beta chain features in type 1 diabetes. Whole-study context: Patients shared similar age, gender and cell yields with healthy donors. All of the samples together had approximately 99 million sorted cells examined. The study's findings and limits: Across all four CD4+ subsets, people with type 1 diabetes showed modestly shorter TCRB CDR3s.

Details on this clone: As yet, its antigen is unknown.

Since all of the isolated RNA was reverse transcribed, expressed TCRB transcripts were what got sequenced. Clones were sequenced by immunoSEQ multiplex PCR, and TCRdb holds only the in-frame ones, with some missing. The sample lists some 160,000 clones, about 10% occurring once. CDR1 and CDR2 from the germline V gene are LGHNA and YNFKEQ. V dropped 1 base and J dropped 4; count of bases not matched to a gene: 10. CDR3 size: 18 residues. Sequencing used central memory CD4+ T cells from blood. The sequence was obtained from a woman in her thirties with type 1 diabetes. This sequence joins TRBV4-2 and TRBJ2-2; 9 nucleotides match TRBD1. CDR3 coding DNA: TGTGCCAGCAGCCAAGGCACCGGGACAGGGTGGGTCACCGGGGAGCTGTTTTTT. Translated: CASSQGTGTGWVTGELFF.